This T cell receptor (beta chain) was retrieved from a study of OX40 agonist ivuxolimab in advanced cancers. The CDR3 loop spans 16 amino acids. Between the trimmed V and J ends, which lost 4 bases and 0 bases, there was a span of 13 bases. Germline V gene sequence: CDR1 ENHRY, CDR2 SYGVKD. Clones were sequenced by immunoSEQ multiplex PCR, and TCRdb holds only the in-frame ones, with some missing. This sample carries approximately 100,000 clones, about nine tenths of them seen once, and the ten largest clones take about 1.5%. Sequencing was performed on CD4+ or CD8+ T cells sorted from blood, taken in a trial of the OX40 agonist ivuxolimab. The sequence was collected from an adult with an advanced solid tumor such as melanoma, head and neck, liver or kidney cancer. This sequence joins TRBV10-3 and TRBJ2-1; the D gene could be TRBD1 or TRBD2 (5 bases each). The CDR3 bases are TGTGCCATCAGTGCGCAGGGACCGGCCTCCTACAATGAGCAGTTCTTC. Translated: CAISAQGPASYNEQFF.